The clone carrying this TCR beta chain showed up just a few times. Its antigen is unidentified. Purity of each sorted population was above 95%. This sample is part of a study of beta chain features in type 1 diabetes. Points from the study as a whole: A moderate, significant TCRB CDR3 shortening appeared in type 1 diabetes across four CD4+ subsets. Possible PCR preference for shorter templates applied equally to patients and controls.

Trimming left V 1 base short and J 5 bases short, with 11 bases between. CDR3 size: 14 residues. CDR1 is LGHNA and CDR2 is YSLEER in the germline V gene. Expressed TCRB transcripts were sequenced after all isolated RNA was converted to cDNA. The repertoire was sequenced with immunoSEQ multiplex PCR; TCRdb's copy has only in-frame clones and lacks some. This repertoire shows approximately 170,000 clones, around 7.8% found once; its top ten account for around 0.9%. Sequenced sample: central memory CD4+ T cells from blood. This receptor was identified in a middle-aged woman with type 1 diabetes. The V call is TRBV4-3, the J call TRBJ1-1; D remains ambiguous. The DNA of the CDR3 is TGCGCCAGCAGCCAAGGAGTGTCGAGAACTGAAGCTTTCTTT. Residues: CASSQGVSRTEAFF.